This section outlines one TCR beta chain sequence together with its context. Its antigen is undetermined. Single viable CD3+CD4+CD8-CD45RO+ cells were sorted as the memory CD4+ T cells. The data were obtained in a study of memory CD4+ T cells and cytomegalovirus serostatus. Profiled with immunoSEQ multiplex PCR; TCRdb holds only in-frame clones, not every one. The sample includes roughly 50,000 clones, roughly four fifths seen only once; the top ten take approximately 0.8%. Germline V gene lookup returns CDR1 SGHRS and CDR2 YFSETQ. V lost 1 base and J lost 5, with 15 bases in between. This CDR3 region has 15 residues. The study, taken as a whole, reports: Each of approximately 73 CMV-associated TCRbeta sequences occurred in one to five individuals. Suggested: most of the CMV-linked TCR signature lies in CD4+ memory cells.

This receptor was identified in an adult in good health and CMV-seronegative. Sequencing was performed on memory CD4+ T cells from blood. V gene TRBV5-1 combines with J gene TRBJ2-5, with D possibly TRBD2 on 6 matching bases. The CDR3 reads CASSLPLGEVETQYF. For the CDR3, the DNA is TGCGCCAGCAGCTTGCCGCTGGGGGAGGTCGAGACCCAGTACTTC.